A selection of T cell receptor beta chains follows, all from one sample in a study of human T cells and chemical hapten exposure. MiXCR, applied by TCRdb to the RACE reads, yields one record per CDR3 protein. The data contain roughly 380,000 distinct CDR3 sequences, 6% to 7% of them singletons. The sequences come from whole blood, collected in connection with sensitization to the hapten diphenylcyclopropenone (DPC). All receptors derive from a woman aged 18-29 years with alopecia areata. Some clones in this sample may be carry-over from other donors' samples. Each CDR3 is given with its conserved first and last residue. The D gene is left open where the match is weak. Part of the rows lack a size; the others show once, few, many or a class for expanded clones.

j_call clone_size v_call d_call cdr3_aa cdr3_nt
TRBJ1-6 . TRBV18 . CASSPRGANSPLHF TGTGCCAGCTCACCACGGGGGGCTAATTCACCCCTCCACTTT
TRBJ1-1 many TRBV28 . CASSSDRLDTEAFF TGTGCCAGCAGTTCCGACAGGCTGGACACTGAAGCTTTCTTT
TRBJ1-1 many TRBV6-2/TRBV6-3 . CASSRRRQNTEAFF TGTGCCAGCAGTCGGAGACGGCAGAACACTGAAGCTTTCTTT
TRBJ2-3 . TRBV5-6 . CASSFQADTQYF TGTGCCAGCAGCTTCCAAGCGGATACGCAGTATTTT
TRBJ2-1 few TRBV6-5 TRBD2 CATLKGGGSYNEQFF TGTGCCACCCTCAAGGGCGGGGGTTCCTACAATGAGCAGTTCTTC
TRBJ2-3 few TRBV5-1 TRBD1 CASRWGQRTDTQYF TGCGCCAGCCGGTGGGGACAGCGCACAGATACGCAGTATTTT
TRBJ1-4 many TRBV6-6 . CASSLAQAGEKLFF TGTGCCAGCAGCCTAGCCCAGGCGGGGGAAAAACTGTTTTTT
TRBJ1-2 few TRBV4-3 . CASSPGDPNYGYTF TGCGCCAGCAGCCCAGGGGACCCGAACTATGGCTACACCTTC
TRBJ2-7 few TRBV6-2/TRBV6-3 . CASIQKTDTYEQYF TGTGCCAGCATTCAGAAGACAGATACCTACGAGCAGTACTTC
TRBJ1-6 many TRBV5-4 . CASAGGQDSYNSPLHF TGTGCCAGCGCCGGGGGCCAGGACTCCTATAATTCACCCCTCCACTTT
TRBJ2-1 few TRBV12-5 . CASGSLGGSYNEQFF TGTGCTAGTGGTTCTCTGGGGGGCAGCTACAATGAGCAGTTCTTC
TRBJ1-3 few TRBV2 . CASSDQGRSGNTIYF TGTGCCAGCAGTGACCAGGGCCGCTCTGGAAACACCATATATTTT
TRBJ2-7 . TRBV6-5 TRBD1 CASSWDRGSYEQYF TGTGCCAGCAGTTGGGACAGGGGGAGCTACGAGCAGTACTTC
TRBJ2-6 few TRBV6-5 . CASVGPGANVLTF TGTGCCAGCGTGGGGCCTGGGGCCAACGTCCTGACTTTC
TRBJ2-1 few TRBV11-3 TRBD1 CASSFGGTGNNEQFF TGTGCCAGCAGCTTTGGCGGGACAGGTAACAATGAGCAGTTCTTC
TRBJ1-1 many TRBV7-9 . CASSLLTEAFF TGTGCCAGCAGCCTTCTCACTGAAGCTTTCTTT
TRBJ2-3 many TRBV29-1 TRBD2 CSVKGLAGLTDTQYF TGCAGCGTTAAGGGACTAGCGGGCCTCACAGATACGCAGTATTTT
TRBJ1-1 few TRBV5-6 . CASSLFFSTEAFF TGTGCCAGCAGCTTGTTTTTTTCCACTGAAGCTTTCTTT
TRBJ2-7 few TRBV14 . CASSQEGVEQYF TGTGCCAGCAGCCAAGAAGGGGTCGAGCAGTACTTC
TRBJ1-3 many TRBV12-3/TRBV12-4 . CAIRGRYSGNTIYF TGTGCCATCCGGGGGCGATACTCTGGAAACACCATATATTTT
TRBJ1-2 many TRBV4-2 TRBD1 CASSQTDPGQGADGYTF TGTGCCAGCAGCCAAACGGATCCGGGACAGGGGGCTGATGGCTACACCTTC
TRBJ1-1 . TRBV6-5 TRBD1 CASSLGDRRTEAFF TGTGCCAGCAGTCTGGGGGACAGAAGGACTGAAGCTTTCTTT
TRBJ1-4 many TRBV7-8 . CASSFVRQATNEKLFF TGTGCCAGCAGCTTTGTCAGGCAGGCGACTAATGAAAAACTGTTTTTT
TRBJ1-6 . TRBV2 TRBD1 CASSEQGDNSPLHF TGTGCCAGCAGTGAACAGGGGGACAATTCACCCCTCCACTTT